This section outlines one TCR beta chain sequence together with its context. Germline V lookup: CDR1 LNHDA, CDR2 SQIVND (reference sequence). CDR3 length: 14 amino acids. Trimming left V 7 bases short and J 2 bases short, with 14 bases between. Sequenced by immunoSEQ multiplex PCR; TCRdb stores in-frame clones only, minus some. The data show about 200,000 clones, about 90% seen once. The data are from a study of blood T cell repertoires in COVID-19. The chain uses TRBV19 and TRBJ1-2; possible D gene TRBD1, 5 bases. Sequencing was performed on peripheral blood. The sequence was collected from a man aged 18 to 30 with active or convalescent COVID-19. CDR3 in amino acids: CASNPPGGNYGYTF. The CDR3 region has the DNA TGTGCCAGTAACCCTCCGGGGGGGAACTATGGCTACACCTTC.